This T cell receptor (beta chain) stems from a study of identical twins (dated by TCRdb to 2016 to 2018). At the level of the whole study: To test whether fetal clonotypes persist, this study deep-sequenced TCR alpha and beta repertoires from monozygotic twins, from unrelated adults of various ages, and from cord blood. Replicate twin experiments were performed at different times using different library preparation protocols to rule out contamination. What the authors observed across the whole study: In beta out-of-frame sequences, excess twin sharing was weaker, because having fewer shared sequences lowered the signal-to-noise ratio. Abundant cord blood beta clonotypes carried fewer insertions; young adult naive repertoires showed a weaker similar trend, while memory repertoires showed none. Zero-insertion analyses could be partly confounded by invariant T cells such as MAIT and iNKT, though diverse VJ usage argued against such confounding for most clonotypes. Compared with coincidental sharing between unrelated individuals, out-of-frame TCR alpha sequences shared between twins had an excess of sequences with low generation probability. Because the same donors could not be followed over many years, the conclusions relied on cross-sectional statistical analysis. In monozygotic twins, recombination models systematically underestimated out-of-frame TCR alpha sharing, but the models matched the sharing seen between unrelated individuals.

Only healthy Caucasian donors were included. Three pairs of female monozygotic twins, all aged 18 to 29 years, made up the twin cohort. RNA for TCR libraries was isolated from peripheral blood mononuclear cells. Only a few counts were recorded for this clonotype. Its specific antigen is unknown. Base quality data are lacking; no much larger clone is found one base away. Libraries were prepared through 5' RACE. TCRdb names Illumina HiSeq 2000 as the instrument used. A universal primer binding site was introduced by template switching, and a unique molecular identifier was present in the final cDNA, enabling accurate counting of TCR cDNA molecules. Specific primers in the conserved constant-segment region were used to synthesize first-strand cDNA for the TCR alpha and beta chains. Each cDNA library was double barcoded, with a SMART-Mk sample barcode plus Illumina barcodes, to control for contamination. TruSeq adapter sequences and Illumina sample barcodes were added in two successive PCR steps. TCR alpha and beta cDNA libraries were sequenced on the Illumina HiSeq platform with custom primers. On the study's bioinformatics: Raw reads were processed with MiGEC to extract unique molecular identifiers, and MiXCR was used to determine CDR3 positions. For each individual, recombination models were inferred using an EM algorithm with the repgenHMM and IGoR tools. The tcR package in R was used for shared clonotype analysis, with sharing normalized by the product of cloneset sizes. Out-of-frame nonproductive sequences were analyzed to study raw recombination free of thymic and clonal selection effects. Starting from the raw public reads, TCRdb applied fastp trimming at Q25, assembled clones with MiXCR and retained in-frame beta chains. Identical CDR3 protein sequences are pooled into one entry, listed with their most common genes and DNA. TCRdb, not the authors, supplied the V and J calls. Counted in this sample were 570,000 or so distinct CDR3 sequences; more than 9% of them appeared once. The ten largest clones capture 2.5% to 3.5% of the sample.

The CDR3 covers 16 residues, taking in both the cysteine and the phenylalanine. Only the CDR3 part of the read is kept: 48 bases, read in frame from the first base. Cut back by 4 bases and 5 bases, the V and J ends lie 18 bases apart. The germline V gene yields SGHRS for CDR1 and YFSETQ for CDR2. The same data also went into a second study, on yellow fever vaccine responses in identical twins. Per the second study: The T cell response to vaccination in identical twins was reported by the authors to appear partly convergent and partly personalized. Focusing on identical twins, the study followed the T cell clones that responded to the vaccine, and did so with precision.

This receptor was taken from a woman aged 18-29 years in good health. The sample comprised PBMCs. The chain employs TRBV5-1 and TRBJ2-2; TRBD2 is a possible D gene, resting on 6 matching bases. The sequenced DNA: TGCGCCAGCAGCCGAGAGCCGGGACTCGCAACCGGGGAGCTGTTTTTT. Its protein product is CASSREPGLATGELFF.